These 9 T cell receptor beta chains were all obtained from the same sample, sequenced in a study of PD-1 blockade in classical Hodgkin lymphoma (dated by TCRdb to about 2020). The label giving this sample's time point can be read as: cycle 4 day 1 (C4D1), after 6 weeks of nivolumab. Relapse after autologous stem cell transplantation had occurred in all trial patients, and cohorts A, B and C were distinguished by prior brentuximab vedotin exposure. The library was produced with the immunoSEQ multiplex PCR assay. TCRdb obtained this table from immuneACCESS and retained in-frame rearrangements with V and J assigned. These tables miss some clones; where compared with another copy, unresolved V genes account for less than half of the shortfall, and the remainder is unexplained. Recorded for this sample are some 21,000 clones; approximately 85% of them occurred a single time. In total, the top ten clones hold about 14% of the sample.

Material: peripheral blood mononuclear cells (PBMCs), obtained before the fourth cycle of nivolumab. These TCRs come from a human donor with classical Hodgkin lymphoma.

The chain uses TRBV5-8 and TRBJ1-6; D uncertain. This CDR3 contains 14 residues. Germline CDR1 and CDR2: SGHTS and YDEGEE. The V and J ends lost 0 bases and 9 bases respectively, with 10 bases between them. Here the CDR3 DNA reads TGTGCCAGCAGCTTGGCCGCCATATCTTCACCCCTCCACTTT. Its protein is CASSLAAISSPLHF.

This clone was seen more than once but under ten times. The chain employs TRBV6-1 and TRBJ1-6, with D perhaps matching TRBD1 (5 bases). Trimming stripped 7 bases from V and 13 bases from J, with 20 bases between. The CDR3 spans 14 residues. The V gene's germline CDR1 is MNHNS and CDR2 SASEGT. The CDR3 here is CASTDGTRGGPLHF. The DNA for the CDR3 is TGTGCCAGCACGGACGGTACGCGGGGGGGGCCCCTCCACTTT.

This CDR3 reads CASSLVGGRGRLGNTIYF. DNA of the CDR3: TGTGCCAGCAGCTTGGTCGGGGGCAGGGGGCGTCTTGGAAACACCATATATTTT. The chain combines TRBV5-4 with TRBJ1-3, with 8 bases fitting TRBD1. The trim removed 0 bases at V and 3 bases at J, leaving 11 bases unmatched. The length of the CDR3 is 18 residues. Per germline, CDR1 SGHNT and CDR2 YYREEE (reference sequence).

The chain uses TRBV19 and TRBJ1-6, with D uncertain. Per the germline V gene, CDR1 is LNHDA and CDR2 is SQIVND (reference sequence). The CDR3 spans 15 residues. The V end was cut by 6 bases, the J end by 8 bases, with 17 bases between. CDR3 nucleotide sequence: TGTGCCAGTAGCCGATCGGCGGTGGCGGATTCACCCCTCCACTTT. It encodes CASSRSAVADSPLHF. Full variable domain (rest looked up from reference TRBV19 and TRBJ1-6): DGGITQSPKYLFRKEGQNVTLSCEQNLNHDAMYWYRQDPGQGLRLIYYSQIVNDFQKGDIAEGYSVSREKKESFPLTVTSAQKNPTAFYLCASSRSAVADSPLHFGNGTRLTVT.

This clone was seen once. This chain uses TRBV7-2 with TRBJ1-3; D remains ambiguous. The V end was cut by 4 bases, the J end by 4 bases, with 8 bases between. CDR1 and CDR2 (germline): SGHTA, FQGNSA. This CDR3 spans 13 amino acids. The CDR3 loop is CASSSATGNTIYF. In nucleotides, the CDR3 is TGTGCCAGCAGCTCCGCGACAGGAAACACCATATATTTT. Full variable domain (remainder filled in from reference TRBV7-2 and TRBJ1-3): GAGVSQSPSNKVTEKGKDVELRCDPISGHTALYWYRQSLGQGLEFLIYFQGNSAPDKSGLPSDRFSAERTGGSVSTLTIQRTQQEDSAVYLCASSSATGNTIYFGEGSWLTVV.

For this clone: This clone may be a read error of a much larger clone one base away. The gene calls are TRBV7-8 and TRBJ2-2; 8 nucleotides agree with TRBD2. The germline V gene has CDR1 SGHVS and CDR2 FQNEAQ. The CDR3 covers 17 residues. CDR3 protein: CAGSNPREGDNTGELFF. CDR3 DNA sequence: TGTGCCGGCAGCAATCCCCGGGAGGGGGATAACACCGGGGAGCTGTTTTTT.

The chain recombines TRBV5-1 with TRBJ2-4; no clear D. This CDR3 spans 11 amino acids. Trimming stripped 0 bases from V and 8 bases from J, with 3 bases between. Germline V gene lookup returns CDR1 SGHRS and CDR2 YFSETQ. CDR3 DNA sequence: TGCGCCAGCAGCTTGGCGGACATTCAGTACTTC. It codes for CASSLADIQYF.

The gene calls are TRBV5-1 and TRBJ2-5; TRBD2 matches 9 bases. CDR1 SGHRS and CDR2 YFSETQ come from the germline V gene. The J segment lost 5 bases and the V segment lost 3 bases, leaving 11 bases of the junction unmatched. The CDR3 covers 16 residues. CDR3 in DNA: TGCGCCAGCAGCTCACCGGCCGGGACTAGCACCGAGACCCAGTACTTC. It translates to CASSSPAGTSTETQYF.

V is TRBV4-2 and J is TRBJ2-2; TRBD1 agrees at 9 bases. Per germline, CDR1 LGHNA and CDR2 YNFKEQ. The CDR3 totals 16 residues. The J segment lost 1 base and the V segment lost 8 bases, leaving 8 bases of the junction unmatched. CDR3 in DNA: TGTGCCAGCGGGATTGAGGGACAGGGGAACACCGGGGAGCTGTTTTTT. Translation gives CASGIEGQGNTGELFF.